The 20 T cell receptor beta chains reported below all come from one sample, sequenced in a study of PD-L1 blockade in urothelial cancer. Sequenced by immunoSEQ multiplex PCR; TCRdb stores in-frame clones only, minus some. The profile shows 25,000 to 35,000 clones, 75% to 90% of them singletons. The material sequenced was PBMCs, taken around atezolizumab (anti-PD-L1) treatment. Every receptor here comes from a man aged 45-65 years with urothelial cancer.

In DNA form, the CDR3 reads TGTGCCAGCAGCTTTTTAGTCGAGAAGCAGTTCTTC. This codes for CASSFLVEKQFF. The chain links TRBV5-4 to TRBJ2-1; D unresolved. Germline-derived CDR1 and CDR2 are SGHNT and YYREEE (reference sequence). CDR3 length: 12 residues. Trimming took 2 bases from V and 11 from J, leaving 11 bases between them.

DNA for the CDR3: TGTGCCAGCAGTGGGACAGAGGGACTTGAACGGCCCCAGCATTTT. It yields the protein CASSGTEGLERPQHF. V and J are TRBV6-5 and TRBJ1-5; 7 nucleotides agree with TRBD1. Germline assignment: CDR1 MNHEY and CDR2 SVGAGI. The trim removed 5 bases at V and 9 bases at J, leaving 13 bases unmatched. The CDR3 extends over 15 amino acids.

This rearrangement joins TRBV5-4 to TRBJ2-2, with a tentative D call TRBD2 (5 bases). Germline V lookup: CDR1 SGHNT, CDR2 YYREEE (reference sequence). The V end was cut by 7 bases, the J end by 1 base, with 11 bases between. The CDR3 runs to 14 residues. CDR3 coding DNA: TGTGCCAGCGAGGGCAGTAAGAACACCGGGGAGCTGTTTTTT. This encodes CASEGSKNTGELFF.

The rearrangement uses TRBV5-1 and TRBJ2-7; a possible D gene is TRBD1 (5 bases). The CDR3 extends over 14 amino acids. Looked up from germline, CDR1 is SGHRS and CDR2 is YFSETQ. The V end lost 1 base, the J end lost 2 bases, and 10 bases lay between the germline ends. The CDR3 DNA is TGCGCCAGCAGCTTGCGCAGGGATGCCTACGAGCAGTACTTC. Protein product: CASSLRRDAYEQYF.

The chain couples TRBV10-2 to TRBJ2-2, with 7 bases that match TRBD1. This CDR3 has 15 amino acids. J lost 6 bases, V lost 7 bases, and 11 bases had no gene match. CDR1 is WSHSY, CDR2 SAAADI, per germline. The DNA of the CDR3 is TGCGCCAGCAAGGGGGCCGGCAACAGGGCCGGGGAGCTGTTTTTT. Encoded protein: CASKGAGNRAGELFF.

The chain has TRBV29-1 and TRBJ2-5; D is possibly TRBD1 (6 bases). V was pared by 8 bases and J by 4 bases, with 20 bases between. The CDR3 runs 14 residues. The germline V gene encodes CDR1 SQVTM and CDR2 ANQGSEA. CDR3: CSSSGQGFRETQYF. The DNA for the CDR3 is TGCAGCTCCTCCGGTCAGGGGTTCAGAGAGACCCAGTACTTC.

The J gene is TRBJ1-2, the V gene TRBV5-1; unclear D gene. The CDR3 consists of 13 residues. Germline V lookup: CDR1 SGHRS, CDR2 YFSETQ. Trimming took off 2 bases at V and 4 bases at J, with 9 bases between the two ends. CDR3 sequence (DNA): TGCGCCAGCAGCTTAACAGACGTCTATGGCTACACCTTC. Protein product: CASSLTDVYGYTF.

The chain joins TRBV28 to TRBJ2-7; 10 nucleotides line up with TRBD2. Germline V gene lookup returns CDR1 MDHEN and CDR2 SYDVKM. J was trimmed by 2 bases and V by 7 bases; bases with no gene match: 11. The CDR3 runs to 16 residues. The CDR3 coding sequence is TGTGCCAGCAAGCGGCTAGCGGGAGTATTCCCCTACGAGCAGTACTTC. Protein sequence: CASKRLAGVFPYEQYF.

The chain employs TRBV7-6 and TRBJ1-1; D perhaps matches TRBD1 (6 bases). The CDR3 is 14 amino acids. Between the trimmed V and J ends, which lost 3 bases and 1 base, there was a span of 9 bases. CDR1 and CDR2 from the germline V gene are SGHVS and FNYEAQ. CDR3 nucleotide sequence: TGTGCCAGCAGCTTCAGGGGAGAGAACACTGAAGCTTTCTTT. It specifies CASSFRGENTEAFF.

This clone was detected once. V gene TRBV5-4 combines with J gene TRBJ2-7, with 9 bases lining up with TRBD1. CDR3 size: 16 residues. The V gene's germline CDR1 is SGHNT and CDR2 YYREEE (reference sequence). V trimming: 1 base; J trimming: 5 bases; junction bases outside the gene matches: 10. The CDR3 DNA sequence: TGTGCCAGCAGCTTGCCGGGGACAGGGTTTTCTAACGAGCAGTACTTC. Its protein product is CASSLPGTGFSNEQYF.

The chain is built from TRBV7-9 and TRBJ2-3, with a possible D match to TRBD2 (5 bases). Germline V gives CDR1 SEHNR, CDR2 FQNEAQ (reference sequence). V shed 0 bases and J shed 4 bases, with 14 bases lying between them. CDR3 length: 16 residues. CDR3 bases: TGTGCCAGCAGCTTAGCCCGGGGAGATGGTGCAGATACGCAGTATTTT. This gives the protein CASSLARGDGADTQYF.

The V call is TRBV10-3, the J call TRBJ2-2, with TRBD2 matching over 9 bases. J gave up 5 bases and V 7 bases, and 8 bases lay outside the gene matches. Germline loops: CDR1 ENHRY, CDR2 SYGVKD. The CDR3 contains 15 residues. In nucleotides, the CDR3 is TGTGCCATCAAAGGAGATAGCGGGGGTACCGGGGAGCTGTTTTTT. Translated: CAIKGDSGGTGELFF.

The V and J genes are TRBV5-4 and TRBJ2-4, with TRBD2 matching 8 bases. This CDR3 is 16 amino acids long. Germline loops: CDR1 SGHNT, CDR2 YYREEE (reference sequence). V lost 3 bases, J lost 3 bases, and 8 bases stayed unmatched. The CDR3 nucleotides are TGTGCCAGCAGCTCTACTGACGGGAGGGGCAAAAACATTCAGTACTTC. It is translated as CASSSTDGRGKNIQYF.

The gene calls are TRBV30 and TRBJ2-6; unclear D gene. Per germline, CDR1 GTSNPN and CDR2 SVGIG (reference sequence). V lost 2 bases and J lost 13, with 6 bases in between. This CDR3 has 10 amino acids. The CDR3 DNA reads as TGTGCCTGGAGTTTCCTAGTCCTGACTTTC. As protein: CAWSFLVLTF.

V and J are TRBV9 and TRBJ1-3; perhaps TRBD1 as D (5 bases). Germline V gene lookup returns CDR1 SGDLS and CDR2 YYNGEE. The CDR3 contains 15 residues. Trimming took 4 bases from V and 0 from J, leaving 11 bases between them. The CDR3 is CASSPGGPSGNTIYF. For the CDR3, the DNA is TGTGCCAGCAGCCCCGGGGGACCCTCTGGAAACACCATATATTTT.

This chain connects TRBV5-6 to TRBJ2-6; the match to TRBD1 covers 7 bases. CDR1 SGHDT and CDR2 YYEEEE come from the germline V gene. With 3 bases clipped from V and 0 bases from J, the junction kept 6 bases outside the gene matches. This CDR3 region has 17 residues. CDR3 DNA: TGTGCCAGCAGCTATACCAGGGGGAGCTCTGGGGCCAACGTCCTGACTTTC. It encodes CASSYTRGSSGANVLTF. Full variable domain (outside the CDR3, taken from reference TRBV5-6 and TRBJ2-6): DAGVTQSPTHLIKTRGQQVTLRCSPKSGHDTVSWYQQALGQGPQFIFQYYEEEERQRGNFPDRFSGHQFPNYSSELNVNALLLGDSALYLCASSYTRGSSGANVLTFGAGSRLTVL.

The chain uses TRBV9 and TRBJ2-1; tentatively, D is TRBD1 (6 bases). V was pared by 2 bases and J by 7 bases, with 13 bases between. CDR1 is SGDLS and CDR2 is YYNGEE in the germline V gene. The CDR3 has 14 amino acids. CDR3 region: CASSVGTGLNEQFF. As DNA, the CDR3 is TGTGCCAGCAGCGTGGGAACAGGGCTAAATGAGCAGTTCTTC.

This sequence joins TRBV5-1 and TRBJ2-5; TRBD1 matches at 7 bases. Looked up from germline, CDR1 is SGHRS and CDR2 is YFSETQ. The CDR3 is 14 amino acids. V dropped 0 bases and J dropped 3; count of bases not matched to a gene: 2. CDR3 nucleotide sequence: TGCGCCAGCAGCTTGGATACAGGGGAAGAGACCCAGTACTTC. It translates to CASSLDTGEETQYF. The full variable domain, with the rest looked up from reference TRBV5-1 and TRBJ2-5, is KAGVTQTPRYLIKTRGQQVTLSCSPISGHRSVSWYQQTPGQGLQFLFEYFSETQRNKGNFPGRFSGRQFSNSRSEMNVSTLELGDSALYLCASSLDTGEETQYFGPGTRLLVL.

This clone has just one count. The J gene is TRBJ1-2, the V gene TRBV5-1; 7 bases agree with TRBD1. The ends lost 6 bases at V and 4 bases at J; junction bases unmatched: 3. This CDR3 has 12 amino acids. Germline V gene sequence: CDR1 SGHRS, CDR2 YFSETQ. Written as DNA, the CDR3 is TGCGCCAGCAAAACAGGGGCCTATGGCTACACCTTC. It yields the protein CASKTGAYGYTF.

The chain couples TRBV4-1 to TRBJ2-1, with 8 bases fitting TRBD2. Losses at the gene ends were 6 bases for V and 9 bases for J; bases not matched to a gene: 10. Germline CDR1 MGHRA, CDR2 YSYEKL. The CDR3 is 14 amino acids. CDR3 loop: CASRPPGGGPEQFF. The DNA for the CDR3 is TGCGCCAGCAGGCCCCCCGGCGGGGGGCCTGAGCAGTTCTTC.